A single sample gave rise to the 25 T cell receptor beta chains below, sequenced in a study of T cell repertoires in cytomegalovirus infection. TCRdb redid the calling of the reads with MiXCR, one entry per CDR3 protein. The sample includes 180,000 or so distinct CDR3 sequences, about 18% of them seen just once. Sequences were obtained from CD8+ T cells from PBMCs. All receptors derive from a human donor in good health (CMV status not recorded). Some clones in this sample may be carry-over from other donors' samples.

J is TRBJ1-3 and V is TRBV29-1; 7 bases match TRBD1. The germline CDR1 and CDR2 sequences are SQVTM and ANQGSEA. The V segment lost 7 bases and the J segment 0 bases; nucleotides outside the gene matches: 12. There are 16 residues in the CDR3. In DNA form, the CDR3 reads TGCAGCGCATATACCACGGACAGGAGCTCTGGAAACACCATATATTTT. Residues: CSAYTTDRSSGNTIYF.

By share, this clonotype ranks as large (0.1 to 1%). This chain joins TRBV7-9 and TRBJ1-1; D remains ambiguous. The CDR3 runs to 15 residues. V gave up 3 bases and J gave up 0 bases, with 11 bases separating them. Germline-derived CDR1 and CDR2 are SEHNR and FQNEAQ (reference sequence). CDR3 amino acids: CASSFPQNMNTEAFF. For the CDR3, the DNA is TGTGCCAGCAGCTTCCCACAGAATATGAACACTGAAGCTTTCTTT.

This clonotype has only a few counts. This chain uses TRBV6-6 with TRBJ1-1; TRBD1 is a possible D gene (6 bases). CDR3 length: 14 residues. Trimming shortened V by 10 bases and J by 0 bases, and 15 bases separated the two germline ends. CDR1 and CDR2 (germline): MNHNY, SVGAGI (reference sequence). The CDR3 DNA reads TGTGCCACCAGAACAGGGTCTTTGAACACTGAAGCTTTCTTT. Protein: CATRTGSLNTEAFF.

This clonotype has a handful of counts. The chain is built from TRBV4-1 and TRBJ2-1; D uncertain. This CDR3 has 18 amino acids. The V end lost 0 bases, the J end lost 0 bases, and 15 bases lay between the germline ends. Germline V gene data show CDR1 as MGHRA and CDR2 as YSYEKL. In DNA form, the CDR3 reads TGCGCCAGCAGCCAAGATAGGAGCGATACGAGCTCCTACAATGAGCAGTTCTTC. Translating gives CASSQDRSDTSSYNEQFF.

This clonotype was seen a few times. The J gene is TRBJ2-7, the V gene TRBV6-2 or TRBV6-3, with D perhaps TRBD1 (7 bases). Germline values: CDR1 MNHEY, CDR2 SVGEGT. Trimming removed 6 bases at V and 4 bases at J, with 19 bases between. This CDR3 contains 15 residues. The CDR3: CASRSGQDYMYEQYF. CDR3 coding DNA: TGTGCCAGCAGAAGCGGACAGGACTACATGTACGAGCAGTACTTC.

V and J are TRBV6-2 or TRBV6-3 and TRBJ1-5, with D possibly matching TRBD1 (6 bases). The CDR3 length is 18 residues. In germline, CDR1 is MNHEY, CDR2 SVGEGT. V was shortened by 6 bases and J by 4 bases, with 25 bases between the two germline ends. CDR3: CASSSIDPGHALNQPQHF. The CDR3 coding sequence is TGTGCCAGCAGCTCTATTGATCCGGGACATGCCCTAAATCAGCCCCAGCATTTT.

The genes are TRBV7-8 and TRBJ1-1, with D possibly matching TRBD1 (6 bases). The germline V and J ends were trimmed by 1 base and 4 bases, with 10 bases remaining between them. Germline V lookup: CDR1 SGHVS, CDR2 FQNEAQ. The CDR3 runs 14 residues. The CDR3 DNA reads TGTGCCAGCAGCTTAGATCCAGGGGCCACTGAAGCTTTCTTT. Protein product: CASSLDPGATEAFF. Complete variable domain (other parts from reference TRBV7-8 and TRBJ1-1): GAGVSQSPRYKVAKRGQDVALRCDPISGHVSLFWYQQALGQGPEFLTYFQNEAQLDKSGLPSDRFFAERPEGSVSTLKIQRTQQEDSAVYLCASSLDPGATEAFFGQGTRLTVV.

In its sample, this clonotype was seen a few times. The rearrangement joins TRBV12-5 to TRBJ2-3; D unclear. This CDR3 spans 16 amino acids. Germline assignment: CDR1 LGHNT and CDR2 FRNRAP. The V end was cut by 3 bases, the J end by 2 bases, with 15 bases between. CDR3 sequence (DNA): TGTGCTAGTGGTTTATCCCCTCTGATTAACACAGATACGCAGTATTTT. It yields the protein CASGLSPLINTDTQYF.

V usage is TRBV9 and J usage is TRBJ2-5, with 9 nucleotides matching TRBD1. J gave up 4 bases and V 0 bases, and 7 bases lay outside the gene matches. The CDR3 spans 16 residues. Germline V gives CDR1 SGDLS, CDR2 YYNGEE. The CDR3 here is CASSVAGTGFRETQYF. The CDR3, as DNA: TGTGCCAGCAGCGTAGCTGGGACAGGGTTTCGAGAGACCCAGTACTTC. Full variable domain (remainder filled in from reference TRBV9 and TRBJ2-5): DSGVTQTPKHLITATGQRVTLRCSPRSGDLSVYWYQQSLDQGLQFLIQYYNGEERAKGNILERFSAQQFPDLHSELNLSSLELGDSALYFCASSVAGTGFRETQYFGPGTRLLVL.

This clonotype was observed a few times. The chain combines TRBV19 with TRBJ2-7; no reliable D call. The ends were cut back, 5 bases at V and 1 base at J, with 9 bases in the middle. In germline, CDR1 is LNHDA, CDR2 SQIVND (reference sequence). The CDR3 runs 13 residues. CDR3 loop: CASSFAPSYEQYF. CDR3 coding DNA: TGTGCCAGTAGTTTTGCACCTTCCTACGAGCAGTACTTC.

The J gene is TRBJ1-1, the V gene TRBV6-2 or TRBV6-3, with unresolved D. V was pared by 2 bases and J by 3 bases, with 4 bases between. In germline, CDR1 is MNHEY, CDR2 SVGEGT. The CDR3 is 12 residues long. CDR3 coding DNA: TGTGCCAGCAGTTACGTGTACACTGAAGCTTTCTTT. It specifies CASSYVYTEAFF.

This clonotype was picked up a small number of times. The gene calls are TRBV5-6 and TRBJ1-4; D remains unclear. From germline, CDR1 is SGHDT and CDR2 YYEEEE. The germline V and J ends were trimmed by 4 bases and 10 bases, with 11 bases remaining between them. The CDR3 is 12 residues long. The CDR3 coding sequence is TGTGCCAGCAGCCCATTTGGAGGAAAACTGTTTTTT. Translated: CASSPFGGKLFF.

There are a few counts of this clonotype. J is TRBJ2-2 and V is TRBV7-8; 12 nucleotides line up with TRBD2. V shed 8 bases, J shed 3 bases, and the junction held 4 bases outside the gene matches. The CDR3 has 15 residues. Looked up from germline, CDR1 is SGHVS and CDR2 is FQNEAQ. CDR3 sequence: CASASGGAYTGELFF. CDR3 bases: TGTGCCAGCGCTAGCGGGGGGGCCTACACCGGGGAGCTGTTTTTT.

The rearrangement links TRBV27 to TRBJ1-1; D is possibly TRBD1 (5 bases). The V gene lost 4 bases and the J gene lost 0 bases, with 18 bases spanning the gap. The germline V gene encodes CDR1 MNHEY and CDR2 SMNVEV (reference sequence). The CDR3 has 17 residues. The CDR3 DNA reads TGTGCCAGCAGTTCGGGCAGGGAAGCCTCCCTGAACACTGAAGCTTTCTTT. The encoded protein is CASSSGREASLNTEAFF.

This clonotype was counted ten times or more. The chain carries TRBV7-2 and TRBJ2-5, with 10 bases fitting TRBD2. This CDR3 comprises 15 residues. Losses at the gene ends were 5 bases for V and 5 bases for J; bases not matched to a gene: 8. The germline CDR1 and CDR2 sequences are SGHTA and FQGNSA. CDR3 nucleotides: TGTGCCAGCAGCCTAGGAAGCGGGGGGGTTGAGACCCAGTACTTC. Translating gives CASSLGSGGVETQYF.

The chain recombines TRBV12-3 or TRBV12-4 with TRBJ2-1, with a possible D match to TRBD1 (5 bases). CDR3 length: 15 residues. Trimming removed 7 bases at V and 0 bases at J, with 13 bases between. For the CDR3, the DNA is TGTGCCAGCATTGGGGCTTACAGCTCCTACAATGAGCAGTTCTTC. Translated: CASIGAYSSYNEQFF.

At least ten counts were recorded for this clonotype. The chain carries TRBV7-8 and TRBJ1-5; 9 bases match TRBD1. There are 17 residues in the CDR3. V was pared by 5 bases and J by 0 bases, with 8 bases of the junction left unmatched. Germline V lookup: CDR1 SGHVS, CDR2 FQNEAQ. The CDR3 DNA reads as TGTGCCAGCAGCCCCCCATGGACAGGGGATAGCAATCAGCCCCAGCATTTT. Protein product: CASSPPWTGDSNQPQHF.

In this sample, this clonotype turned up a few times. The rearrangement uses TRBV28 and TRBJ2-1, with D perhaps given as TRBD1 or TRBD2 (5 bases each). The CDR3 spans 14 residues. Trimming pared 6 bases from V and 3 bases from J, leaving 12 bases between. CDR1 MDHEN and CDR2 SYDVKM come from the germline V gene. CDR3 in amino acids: CASRLQEVYNEQFF. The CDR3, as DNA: TGTGCCAGCAGACTACAGGAGGTCTACAATGAGCAGTTCTTC.

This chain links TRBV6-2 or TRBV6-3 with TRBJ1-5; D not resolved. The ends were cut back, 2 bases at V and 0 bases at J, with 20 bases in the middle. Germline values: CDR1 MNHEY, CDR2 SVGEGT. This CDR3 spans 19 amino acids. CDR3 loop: CASSYVGIPNYYSNQPQHF. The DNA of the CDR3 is TGTGCCAGCAGTTACGTCGGTATCCCCAACTATTATAGCAATCAGCCCCAGCATTTT.

The CDR3 spells CASSSPRGREETQYF. CDR3 bases: TGTGCCAGCAGCTCCCCCCGGGGCCGGGAAGAGACCCAGTACTTC. The genes are TRBV7-8 and TRBJ2-5; D is possibly TRBD1 or TRBD2 (5 bases each). Germline V CDR1 and CDR2: SGHVS, FQNEAQ. The CDR3 runs 15 residues. V was cut by 4 bases and J by 3 bases, with 15 bases left in between. The whole variable domain, remainder taken from reference TRBV7-8 and TRBJ2-5, is GAGVSQSPRYKVAKRGQDVALRCDPISGHVSLFWYQQALGQGPEFLTYFQNEAQLDKSGLPSDRFFAERPEGSVSTLKIQRTQQEDSAVYLCASSSPRGREETQYFGPGTRLLVL.

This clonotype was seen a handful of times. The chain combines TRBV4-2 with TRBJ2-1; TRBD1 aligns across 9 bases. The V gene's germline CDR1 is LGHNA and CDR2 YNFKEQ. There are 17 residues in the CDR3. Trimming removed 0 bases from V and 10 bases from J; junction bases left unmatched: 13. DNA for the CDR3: TGTGCCAGCAGCCAAGATGGGGCCGGGACAGGGCGAAAAGAGCAGTTCTTC. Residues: CASSQDGAGTGRKEQFF.

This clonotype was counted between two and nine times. DNA of the CDR3: TGCAGTGCTAGAGGGGCTAGCGGGGATTACAATGAGCAGTTCTTC. It translates to CSARGASGDYNEQFF. J is TRBJ2-1 and V is TRBV20-1; 9 nucleotides match TRBD2. Unmatched junction bases numbered 5, after V lost 1 base and J lost 4 bases. The CDR3 covers 15 residues. CDR1 DFQATT and CDR2 SNEGSKA come from the germline V gene (reference sequence).

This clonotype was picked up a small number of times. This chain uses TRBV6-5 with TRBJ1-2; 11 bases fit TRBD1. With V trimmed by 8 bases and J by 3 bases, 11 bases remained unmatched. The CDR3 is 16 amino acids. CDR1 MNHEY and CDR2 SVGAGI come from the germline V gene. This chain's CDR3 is CASAHTWTGGDYGYTF. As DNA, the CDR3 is TGTGCCAGCGCTCACACTTGGACAGGGGGCGACTATGGCTACACCTTC.

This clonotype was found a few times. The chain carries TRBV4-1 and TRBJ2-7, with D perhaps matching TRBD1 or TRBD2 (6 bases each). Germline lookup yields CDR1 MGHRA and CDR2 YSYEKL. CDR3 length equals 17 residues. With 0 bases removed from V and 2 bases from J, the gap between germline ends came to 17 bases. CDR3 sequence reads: CASSQEKGGILTYEQYF. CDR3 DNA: TGCGCCAGCAGCCAAGAAAAGGGGGGTATTCTGACCTACGAGCAGTACTTC.

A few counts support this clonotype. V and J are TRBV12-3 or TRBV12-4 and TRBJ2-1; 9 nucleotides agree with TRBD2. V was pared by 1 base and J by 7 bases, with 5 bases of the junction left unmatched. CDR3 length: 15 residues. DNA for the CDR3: TGTGCCAGCAGTTTAGAAGGTAGCGGGGGAAATGAGCAGTTCTTC. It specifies CASSLEGSGGNEQFF.